This T cell receptor (beta chain) was captured by sequencing in a study of cytomegalovirus exposure and HLA in healthy donors. Concerning this clone: Its specificity is not known.

The study ran its PCR with 60 Vbeta and 13 Jbeta primers. Assay used: immunoSEQ multiplex PCR; TCRdb lists only in-frame clones, some missing. The profile shows approximately 170,000 clones, about 85% of them singletons. The germline V gene encodes CDR1 SGHTS and CDR2 YDEGEE. The CDR3 runs to 14 residues. V lost 7 bases, J lost 0 bases, and 13 bases lay in between. Study results and caveats: The authors later found TCR association rates varying by HLA locus, with DRB1 most and HLA-C fewest. The authors enumerated 150 to 200 TCR beta chains as linked to cytomegalovirus. In a later analysis, a genetic analysis reported fewer productive-TCR N-insertions in an Asian-associated ancestry cluster than the cohort average.

Sequencing was carried out using PBMCs. The chain uses TRBV5-8 and TRBJ1-1; D is uncertain. The source of this sequence is a man between 50 and 59 years old in good health and CMV-seropositive. CDR3 sequence reads: CASGSGFMNTEAFF. DNA for the CDR3: TGTGCCAGCGGATCGGGGTTCATGAACACTGAAGCTTTCTTT.